This is a list of T cell receptor beta chains from one sample in a study of vaccination effects on CD4 cells after COVID-19. Clones were sequenced by immunoSEQ multiplex PCR, and TCRdb holds only the in-frame ones, with some missing. The sample has about 40,000 clones; 65% to 75% are singletons. Antigens for these TCRs are unknown. Source: CD4+ T cells from PBMCs cultured without peptide, taken after COVID-19 vaccination. Source of these receptors: a human donor who received a COVID-19 vaccine. Each CDR3 is given with its conserved first and last residue. D genes are given only for firm matches. Clone size, where shown, is once, few, many, or a class for clones that have expanded.

v_call,d_call,clone_size,j_call,cdr3_nt,cdr3_aa
TRBV3-1/TRBV3-2,.,.,TRBJ1-6,TGTGCCAGCAGCCAAGAGTATACAGGAAATTCACCCCTCCACTTT,CASSQEYTGNSPLHF
TRBV9,TRBD1,.,TRBJ2-5,TGTGCCAGCAGCGTTGGGACAGTTGGGCAAGAGACCCAGTACTTC,CASSVGTVGQETQYF
TRBV25-1,TRBD1,.,TRBJ2-3,TGTGCCAGCAGCTTAGGTGCGACAGGGCGCACAGATACGCAGTATTTT,CASSLGATGRTDTQYF
TRBV7-2,.,.,TRBJ2-7,TGTGCCAGCAGCAGAGGGTTGGGCGAGCAGTACTTC,CASSRGLGEQYF
TRBV29-1,.,.,TRBJ2-1,TGCAGCGAGGGGGAGAGGGCTGGTGAGCAGTTCTTC,CSEGERAGEQFF
TRBV20-1,.,few,TRBJ1-4,TGCAGTGCGAGGGGCAAGGAACTGTTTTTT,CSARGKELFF
TRBV25-1,.,.,TRBJ1-1,TGTGCCAGCAGTGAACCCCCTGGCAGGGAGGGCACTGAAGCTTTCTTT,CASSEPPGREGTEAFF
TRBV7-6,TRBD1,.,TRBJ1-2,TGTGCCAGCAGCCGGGACAGTCAAAACTATGGCTACACCTTC,CASSRDSQNYGYTF
TRBV18,.,.,TRBJ1-1,TGTGCCAGCTTGGCAGGGTCGGACACTGAAGCTTTCTTT,CASLAGSDTEAFF
TRBV7-9,.,.,TRBJ2-3,TGTGCCAGCAGCCAAGGGGTTAGCACAGATACGCAGTATTTT,CASSQGVSTDTQYF
TRBV30,TRBD1,few,TRBJ1-5,TGTGCCTGGAGTCCCCGGAGGACAGGGGAATATAGCAATCAGCCCCAGCATTTT,CAWSPRRTGEYSNQPQHF
TRBV10-2,.,.,TRBJ2-6,TGCGCCAGCACCCCGGGCACAAAGGTATCTGGGGCCAACGTCCTGACTTTC,CASTPGTKVSGANVLTF
TRBV5-4,.,.,TRBJ2-5,TGTGCCAGCAGCTTACAGGGAGCTCAAGAGACCCAGTACTTC,CASSLQGAQETQYF
TRBV5-1,.,once,TRBJ1-1,TGCGCCAGCAGCTCACGATTCGGGACACCCGCTGAAGCTTTCTTT,CASSSRFGTPAEAFF
TRBV19,TRBD1,.,TRBJ1-5,TGTGCCAGTACTCCAATACAGGGGATTCAGCCCCAGCATTTT,CASTPIQGIQPQHF
TRBV5-1,.,.,TRBJ1-6,TGCGCCAGCAGCTTGGGGGGGACCTATAATTCACCCCTCCACTTT,CASSLGGTYNSPLHF
TRBV3-1/TRBV3-2,.,.,TRBJ1-2,TGTGCCAGCAGCCAATTCGGCGACAGTGGAAGTGGCTACACCTTC,CASSQFGDSGSGYTF
TRBV12-5,.,.,TRBJ2-3,TGTGCTAGTGGTTTACGGCCGGAGGTCACAGATACGCAGTATTTT,CASGLRPEVTDTQYF
TRBV4-2,.,few,TRBJ2-7,TGTGCCAGCAGCCAAGAGGCCCGAAGGAGGGGTTGGGGCGAGCAGTACTTC,CASSQEARRRGWGEQYF
TRBV5-1,.,few,TRBJ2-7,TGCGCCACCTCGGGCAGGGGACCCTCCTACGAGCAGTACTTC,CATSGRGPSYEQYF
TRBV5-1,TRBD1,.,TRBJ2-1,TGCGCCAGCAGACAGGGGAATGAGCAGTTCTTC,CASRQGNEQFF
TRBV30,.,.,TRBJ1-4,TGTGCCTGGAGCCCAAGAAATGAAAAACTGTTTTTT,CAWSPRNEKLFF
TRBV3-1/TRBV3-2,.,once,TRBJ2-3,TGTGCCAGCAGCCTTAGGTTGAGGCCAGGATCCGGAAGCACAGATACGCAGTATTTT,CASSLRLRPGSGSTDTQYF
TRBV5-1,TRBD1,few,TRBJ1-2,TGCGCCAGCAGCTCGGGACAGGGAAAAAACTATGGCTACACCTTC,CASSSGQGKNYGYTF
TRBV5-1,.,few,TRBJ2-1,TGCGCCAGCAGCTTGTCTTCGGCTAGTCTGGGTAATGAGCAGTTCTTC,CASSLSSASLGNEQFF
TRBV13,.,.,TRBJ1-1,TGTGCCAGCACCGCTTATGGAGGAGGCCAAGAAGCTTTCTTT,CASTAYGGGQEAFF
TRBV29-1,.,.,TRBJ1-1,TGCAGCGTTGTGAGGGCTAGGACTGAAGCTTTCTTT,CSVVRARTEAFF
TRBV30,.,.,TRBJ1-2,TGTGCCTGGAGTAGCGGGACCCTCGCCTGGAACTATGGCTACACCTTC,CAWSSGTLAWNYGYTF
TRBV5-1,.,.,TRBJ2-5,TGCGCCAGCAGCTTGGGAGAGGGCCAAGAGACCCAGTACTTC,CASSLGEGQETQYF
TRBV3-1/TRBV3-2,.,.,TRBJ2-3,TGTGCCAGCAGCCTGTACAGCGTCATAGATACGCAGTATTTT,CASSLYSVIDTQYF
TRBV15,TRBD1,.,TRBJ1-4,TGTGCCACCAGCAGAGACCCAATGGACAGGGTTAATGAAAAACTGTTTTTT,CATSRDPMDRVNEKLFF
TRBV7-2,.,few,TRBJ1-5,TGTGCCAGCAGCTTAGGCCCGTTTGCGGGCAATCAGCCCCAGCATTTT,CASSLGPFAGNQPQHF
TRBV30,TRBD1,few,TRBJ2-2,TGTGCCTGGACAGGGGGCCCCGGGGAGCTGTTTTTT,CAWTGGPGELFF
TRBV10-3,TRBD2,.,TRBJ2-3,TGTGCCATCAGTGACTGGTCTAGCGGGAGGCCCACAGATACGCAGTATTTT,CAISDWSSGRPTDTQYF
TRBV10-3,TRBD1,.,TRBJ2-7,TGTGCCATCAGGTCCACGGGACAGGGAGTAAACGAGCAGTACTTC,CAIRSTGQGVNEQYF
TRBV10-3,.,few,TRBJ2-5,TGTGCCATCAGCCAAGACAGGTACCAAGAGACCCAGTACTTC,CAISQDRYQETQYF
TRBV19,.,.,TRBJ1-1,TGTGCCAGTTCGTGGGGGGCGAGGGGCAACACTGAAGCTTTCTTT,CASSWGARGNTEAFF
TRBV6-6,.,.,TRBJ1-1,TGTGCCAGCAGTTATCGGGGGTTCATGAACACTGAAGCTTTCTTT,CASSYRGFMNTEAFF
TRBV5-1,TRBD1,.,TRBJ1-1,TGCGCCAGCAGCGTAGACAGGGCCACTGAAGCTTTCTTT,CASSVDRATEAFF
TRBV6-6,TRBD1,.,TRBJ2-3,TGTGCCAGCAGTTACGGACAGGGGACAGATACGCAGTATTTT,CASSYGQGTDTQYF
TRBV27,TRBD1,.,TRBJ2-2,TGTGCCAGCAGAGCGCAGGGGGCTTACGGGGAGCTGTTTTTT,CASRAQGAYGELFF
TRBV5-1,TRBD1,.,TRBJ1-2,TGCGCCAGCAGCTTGGACAACCCCCGGGACAGGGCTCTCCTCGCGTTC,CASSLDNPRDRALLAF